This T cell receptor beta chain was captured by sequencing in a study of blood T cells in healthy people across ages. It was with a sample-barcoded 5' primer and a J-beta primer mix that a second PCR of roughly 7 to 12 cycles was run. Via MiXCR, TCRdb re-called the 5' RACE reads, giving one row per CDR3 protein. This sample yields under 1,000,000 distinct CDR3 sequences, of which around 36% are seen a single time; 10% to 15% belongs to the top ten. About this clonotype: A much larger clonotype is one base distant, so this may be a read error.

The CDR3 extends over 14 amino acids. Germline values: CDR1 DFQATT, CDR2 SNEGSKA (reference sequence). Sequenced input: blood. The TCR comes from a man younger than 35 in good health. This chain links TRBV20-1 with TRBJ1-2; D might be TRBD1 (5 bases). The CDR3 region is CGATLGGYGYGYTF. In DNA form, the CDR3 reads TGCGGTGCTACCCTTGGGGGGTATGGCTATGGCTACACCTTC.